This T cell receptor beta chain stems from a study of T cell repertoires in aging, cancer and after chemotherapy. Study-wide background: Patients with glioblastoma brain tumors were sampled before and after temozolomide-based therapy.

Multiplex touch-down PCR with TRB-A/B primers amplified rearranged V-D-J TRB sequences. TCRdb recomputed calls from the multiplex PCR reads with MiXCR, one row per CDR3 protein. The top ten clones hold more than 9% of a sample with several thousand distinct CDR3 sequences, under 50% of them seen once. Peripheral blood genomic DNA, not sorted cells or RNA, was the template. CDR1 LNHDA and CDR2 SQIVND come from the germline V gene (reference sequence). The ends were cut back, 4 bases at V and 4 bases at J, with 17 bases in the middle. The CDR3 sequence is 17 residues long. By share, this clonotype ranks as medium-sized.

The sequence derives from a human donor with a solid tumor. V is TRBV19 and J is TRBJ2-6, with D perhaps matching TRBD1 (6 bases). The sample comprised blood. Written as DNA, the CDR3 is TGTGCCAGTAGTACCAGAACAGGGCCCGTGGGGGCCAACGTCCTGACTTTC. Its translation: CASSTRTGPVGANVLTF.